Listed below are T cell receptor beta chains from one sample, sequenced in a study of low-dose radiotherapy and immunotherapy resistance in tumors. Using its own MiXCR run on the reads, TCRdb lists one record per CDR3 protein. The sample holds 60,000 or so distinct CDR3 sequences, around 27% seen once. Sequenced here: PBMCs, sampled before treatment. Receptors originate from a male donor with rectosigmoid adenocarcinoma. Each CDR3 is given with its conserved first and last residue. D genes are given only for firm matches. Clone size, where shown, is once, few, many, or a class for clones that have expanded.

V gene,CDR3 length,J gene,clone size,D gene,CDR3 DNA,CDR3 protein
TRBV7-9,11,TRBJ1-1,many,.,TGTGCCAGCAGCCTATGGATGGAAGCTTTCTTT,CASSLWMEAFF
TRBV6-6,18,TRBJ2-6,.,.,TGTGCCAGCAGGATCGCGGGACAGCCTCTTTCCGGGGCCAACGTCCTGACTTTC,CASRIAGQPLSGANVLTF
TRBV2,15,TRBJ2-2,many,.,TGTGCCAGCAGTGCACTGGCTCATAACACCGGGGAGCTGTTTTTT,CASSALAHNTGELFF
TRBV19,15,TRBJ1-5,many,TRBD1,TGTGCCAGTACTATCGGGACAGGGAGCACAGATACGCAGCATTTT,CASTIGTGSTDTQHF
TRBV12-5,12,TRBJ2-5,many,.,TGTGCTAGTGGCCCGGCGTCGGAGACCCAGTACTTC,CASGPASETQYF
TRBV5-1,13,TRBJ2-3,many,.,TGCGCCACCAATGGGGACACCACAGATACGCAGTATTTT,CATNGDTTDTQYF
TRBV9,15,TRBJ2-5,.,TRBD2,TGTGCCAGCAGCGTAGTAGCGGGAGGGAGAGAGAACCAGTACTTC,CASSVVAGGRENQYF
TRBV7-2,14,TRBJ1-6,many,.,TGTGCCAGCAGCTTAGCCACCGGAAATTCACCCCTCCACTTT,CASSLATGNSPLHF
TRBV24-1,16,TRBJ2-1,many,.,TGTGCCACCAGTGATTTCCCAGGGTCGGGTTACAATGAGCAGTTCTTC,CATSDFPGSGYNEQFF
TRBV7-8,19,TRBJ1-6,many,.,TGTGCCAGCAGCTTATTGGATCGACTCCCGAGCTCCTATAATTCACCCCTCCACTTT,CASSLLDRLPSSYNSPLHF
TRBV28,13,TRBJ2-7,.,.,TGTGCCAGCAGTCCCGCTAGGACCTACGAGCAGTACTTC,CASSPARTYEQYF
TRBV7-2,15,TRBJ2-1,medium-sized,TRBD2,TGTGCCAGCAGCTCAAGCGGGGGGGTCTACAATGAGCAGTTCTTC,CASSSSGGVYNEQFF
TRBV7-9,14,TRBJ2-2,many,TRBD1,TGTGCCAGCAGCCCGACAGGGTTGGCCGGGGAGCTGTTTTTT,CASSPTGLAGELFF
TRBV4-3,14,TRBJ2-7,.,.,TGCGCCAGCAGCCAAGTCGGGAGTTTCTACGAGCAGTACTTC,CASSQVGSFYEQYF
TRBV11-2,18,TRBJ2-1,.,TRBD2,TGTGCCAGCAGCCCCTCAAGGACTAGCGGGAGGGATTACAATGAGCAGTTCTTC,CASSPSRTSGRDYNEQFF
TRBV4-2,16,TRBJ2-3,many,.,TGTGCCAGCAGAAGGAGACTGGACCACGGCACAGATACGCAGTATTTT,CASRRRLDHGTDTQYF
TRBV11-2,14,TRBJ2-3,.,.,TGTGCCACCGCGTCTCGGCGCAGCACAGATACGCAGTATTTT,CATASRRSTDTQYF
TRBV28,13,TRBJ2-1,medium-sized,.,TGTGCCAGCAGTGGGCAGGGGTCACCCTATCAGTTCTTC,CASSGQGSPYQFF
TRBV5-1,12,TRBJ1-3,.,.,TGCGCCAGCAGCTCCAACCTCGACACCATATATTTT,CASSSNLDTIYF
TRBV11-2,13,TRBJ2-3,many,.,TGTGCCAGCAGCTCCACACAGGGCCCACAGGTGTATTTT,CASSSTQGPQVYF
TRBV12-3/TRBV12-4,11,TRBJ1-1,.,.,TGTGCCAGCAGTCCGGGAGGTGGGGCTTTCTTT,CASSPGGGAFF
TRBV7-9,15,TRBJ1-6,many,.,TGTGCCAGCAGCTTAGGGCCCGGCTATAATTCACCCCTCCACTTT,CASSLGPGYNSPLHF
TRBV14,19,TRBJ2-5,many,.,TGTGCCAGCAGCGCGGACCCTACGGATCCACTGGCGCACCAAGAGACCCAGTACTTC,CASSADPTDPLAHQETQYF
TRBV6-2/TRBV6-3,13,TRBJ1-2,many,.,TGTGCCAGCAGTCGAGACGGAATATGGGGCTACACCTTC,CASSRDGIWGYTF
TRBV5-1,18,TRBJ2-7,many,TRBD1,TGCGCCAGCAGCCCGAGTACGCGACAGGGGCCGAGCTCCTACGAGCAGTACTTC,CASSPSTRQGPSSYEQYF
TRBV24-1,15,TRBJ2-7,.,.,TGTGCCACCAGTGCCTGGAAGGGTCTAAACTACGAGCAGTACTTC,CATSAWKGLNYEQYF
TRBV7-2,15,TRBJ2-1,many,.,TGTGCCAGCAGCTTATTGGGGATCCTTTACAATGAGCAGTTCTTC,CASSLLGILYNEQFF
TRBV7-8,13,TRBJ1-1,.,.,TGTGCCAGCAGGGATACAGGGAACTCCGGAGCTTTCTTT,CASRDTGNSGAFF
TRBV29-1,12,TRBJ2-3,.,.,TGCAGCGTTGGTCAGGGCACAGATACGCAGTATTTT,CSVGQGTDTQYF
TRBV5-1,15,TRBJ2-7,many,TRBD2,TGCGCCAGCAGCGAACTAGCGGGGGGGAGCTACGAGCAGTACTTC,CASSELAGGSYEQYF
TRBV20-1,14,TRBJ2-1,.,TRBD2,TGCAGTGCTAGAGATAGGGGAGCGGGAGGAGGGCAGTTCTTC,CSARDRGAGGGQFF
TRBV28,14,TRBJ1-2,many,TRBD1,TGTGCCAGCAGCCCCGGGACAGAAAATTATGGCTACACCTTC,CASSPGTENYGYTF
TRBV20-1,16,TRBJ1-6,many,TRBD1,TGCAGTGCTAGAGATTTGGGACAGAACTATAATTCACCCCTCCACTTT,CSARDLGQNYNSPLHF
TRBV28,14,TRBJ2-7,.,TRBD1,TGTGCCAGCAGTCCCGGGACAGGACCTTACGAGCAGTACTTC,CASSPGTGPYEQYF
TRBV14,14,TRBJ2-4,.,.,TGTGCCAGCAGCCCTGGAACCAGAAGAAACATTCAGTACTTC,CASSPGTRRNIQYF
TRBV6-4,11,TRBJ2-3,many,.,TGTGCCAGCAGTCAGGGAGATACGCAGTATTTT,CASSQGDTQYF
TRBV29-1,11,TRBJ2-1,.,.,TGCAGCGTCGTACTGTACAATGAGCAGTTCTTC,CSVVLYNEQFF
TRBV4-3,15,TRBJ2-1,.,.,TGCGCCAGCAGCCAAGTTTCCAGCGGAAACAATGAGCAGTTCTTC,CASSQVSSGNNEQFF
TRBV7-2,15,TRBJ1-2,many,.,TGTGCCAGCAGCCCAATGTGGGGACCGGGCTATGGCTACACCTTC,CASSPMWGPGYGYTF
TRBV11-2,14,TRBJ2-7,many,.,TGTGCCAGCAACAAACGGACGGAGGGATACGAGCAGTACTTC,CASNKRTEGYEQYF